Following are 21 T cell receptor beta chains from one sample sequenced in a study of T cells in Graves' hyperthyroidism and ophthalmopathy. Regions amplified from RNA transcripts were the TCR beta CDR3 regions. The primer set for the first-round RT-PCR of the TCR CDR3 was HTBI. TCRdb processed the multiplex PCR reads anew with MiXCR; each CDR3 protein has one entry. Among 400,000 to 450,000 distinct CDR3 sequences listed, under 15% were seen once. Sequencing was performed on blood. Receptor source: a man in his late teens or twenties with Graves' ophthalmopathy.

This clonotype has ten or more counts. This chain joins TRBV7-9 and TRBJ2-5; a possible D gene is TRBD2 (6 bases). V was shortened by 8 bases and J by 1 base, with 20 bases between the two germline ends. This CDR3 is built from 16 residues. Germline V gives CDR1 SEHNR, CDR2 FQNEAQ (reference sequence). The CDR3 bases are TGTGCCAGCGCCGACTGGACGGGGGTAGGCCAAGAGACCCAGTACTTC. This gives the protein CASADWTGVGQETQYF.

This clonotype occurred many times. The chain joins TRBV4-1 to TRBJ2-3; D gene uncertain. The CDR3 consists of 15 residues. The V end lost 0 bases, the J end lost 4 bases, and 11 bases lay between the germline ends. Germline loops: CDR1 MGHRA, CDR2 YSYEKL. CDR3 DNA: TGCGCCAGCAGCCAAGAGGCTGGGCTGGCAGATACGCAGTATTTT. Its protein is CASSQEAGLADTQYF.

In this sample, this clonotype turned up many times. The chain has TRBV11-1 and TRBJ2-7, with 13 bases lining up with TRBD2. J lost 3 bases, V lost 6 bases, and 5 bases had no gene match. Germline loops: CDR1 SGHAT, CDR2 FQDESV (reference sequence). The CDR3 is made up of 15 amino acids. CDR3 sequence reads: CASRTGLAGVYEQYF. CDR3 nucleotide sequence: TGTGCCAGCAGGACTGGACTAGCGGGAGTCTACGAGCAGTACTTC. The complete variable domain, with remaining parts taken from reference TRBV11-1 and TRBJ2-7, reads EAEVAQSPRYKITEKSQAVAFWCDPISGHATLYWYRQILGQGPELLVQFQDESVVDDSQLPKDRFSAERLKGVDSTLKIQPAELGDSAMYLCASRTGLAGVYEQYFGPGTRLTVT.

The sample holds a few counts of this clonotype. The chain combines TRBV27 with TRBJ1-6; possible D gene TRBD1, 5 bases. From germline, CDR1 is MNHEY and CDR2 SMNVEV (reference sequence). V lost 7 bases and J 4 bases, leaving 8 bases between the germline ends. The CDR3 is made up of 13 amino acids. CDR3 in amino acids: CASTGPYNSPLHF. In nucleotides, the CDR3 is TGTGCCAGCACAGGGCCTTATAATTCACCCCTCCACTTT.

This clonotype was observed many times. This chain joins TRBV3-1 and TRBJ2-5; TRBD2 might be the D (5 bases). CDR3 length equals 14 residues. Germline V gives CDR1 LGHDT, CDR2 YNNKEL (reference sequence). The germline V and J ends were trimmed by 3 bases and 4 bases, with 12 bases remaining between them. Here the CDR3 reads CASSHLTIRETQYF. As DNA, the CDR3 is TGTGCCAGCAGCCACCTGACTATTCGAGAGACCCAGTACTTC.

This clonotype was recorded many times. This chain joins TRBV6-1 and TRBJ2-7; tentatively, D is TRBD1 (5 bases). The CDR3 extends over 15 amino acids. Germline values: CDR1 MNHNS, CDR2 SASEGT. With 6 bases removed from V and 3 bases from J, the gap between germline ends came to 18 bases. The CDR3 bases are TGTGCCAGCAGGGAACAAGCACAGACAGACTACGAGCAGTACTTC. Protein sequence: CASREQAQTDYEQYF.

In this sample, this clonotype turned up a few times. The chain combines TRBV24-1 with TRBJ2-5; D is perhaps TRBD1 (6 bases). Looked up from germline, CDR1 is KGHDR and CDR2 is SFDVKD. Trimming pared 3 bases from V and 4 bases from J, leaving 8 bases between. The CDR3 is 13 amino acids. For the CDR3, the DNA is TGTGCCACCAGTGATACAGGGTTAGAGACCCAGTACTTC. Amino acids: CATSDTGLETQYF.

The chain couples TRBV29-1 to TRBJ1-4; no clear D. The CDR3 runs 15 residues. The germline CDR1 and CDR2 sequences are SQVTM and ANQGSEA. V lost 2 bases and J 5 bases, leaving 15 bases between the germline ends. DNA for the CDR3: TGCAGCGTTGAATATAGAGCGGGCCCCAATGAAAAACTGTTTTTT. It codes for CSVEYRAGPNEKLFF.

This clonotype turned up a few times. In nucleotides, the CDR3 is TGTGCCACCAGCAGAGGATCGTATAGTAGGGGCACTAATGAAAAACTGTTTTTT. This encodes CATSRGSYSRGTNEKLFF. The gene calls are TRBV15 and TRBJ1-4; D is possibly TRBD1 (5 bases). V lost 1 base and J lost 2, with 17 bases in between. Per germline, CDR1 LNHNV and CDR2 YYDKDF (reference sequence). The CDR3 has 18 amino acids.

This clonotype was seen ten or more times. The rearrangement uses TRBV20-1 and TRBJ2-7; D perhaps matches TRBD2 (6 bases). V was cut by 5 bases and J by 6 bases, with 23 bases left in between. This CDR3 is built from 15 residues. The V gene's germline CDR1 is DFQATT and CDR2 SNEGSKA (reference sequence). CDR3 DNA: TGCAGTGCTCTAATCGGGAGCCCGGTAAATAGCGAGCAGTACTTC. This sequence encodes CSALIGSPVNSEQYF.

This clonotype has a count of ten or more. This chain links TRBV2 with TRBJ1-2; TRBD1 matches 9 bases. The germline V gene has CDR1 SNHLY and CDR2 FYNNEI. CDR3 length: 12 residues. Germline trimming cut 7 bases from V and 6 bases from J; bases unmatched to any gene: 3. CDR3 nucleotides: TGTGCCAGCAACAGGGGGCTCGATGGCTACACCTTC. It specifies CASNRGLDGYTF.

There are many counts of this clonotype. This rearrangement joins TRBV7-2 to TRBJ2-4; TRBD1 or TRBD2 may be the D gene (5 bases each). There are 15 residues in the CDR3. With 0 bases removed from V and 5 bases from J, the gap between germline ends came to 11 bases. CDR1 is SGHTA, CDR2 FQGNSA, per germline. The CDR3 protein is CASSLAGGGENIQYF. The CDR3 region has the DNA TGTGCCAGCAGCTTAGCGGGTGGGGGAGAAAACATTCAGTACTTC.

Turning to this clonotype: A much larger clone differs from this one at a single base, so this may be a read error. V is TRBV3-1 and J is TRBJ1-3; D is perhaps TRBD1 (6 bases). Between the trimmed V and J ends, which lost 3 bases and 2 bases, there was a span of 14 bases. The length of the CDR3 is 16 residues. The germline gives CDR1 LGHDT, CDR2 YNNKEL (reference sequence). DNA of the CDR3: TGTGCCAGCAGCCACGACAGGTGGCCGACTGGAAACACCATATATTTT. Its protein product is CASSHDRWPTGNTIYF.

This clonotype was seen at least ten times. The chain combines TRBV7-3 with TRBJ1-1, with D tentatively TRBD1 (5 bases). The CDR3 spans 14 residues. Deletions cut 5 bases from V and 8 bases from J, with 18 bases between. Germline V lookup: CDR1 SGHTA, CDR2 FQGTGA. The CDR3: CASSINAGREEAFF. The CDR3 DNA sequence: TGTGCCAGCAGCATCAATGCAGGGAGAGAGGAAGCTTTCTTT.

This clonotype was observed at least ten times. The rearrangement links TRBV2 to TRBJ1-1, with D possibly TRBD1 on 5 matching bases. The CDR3 has 14 residues. V lost 4 bases and J lost 4, with 13 bases in between. The germline CDR1 and CDR2 sequences are SNHLY and FYNNEI. The CDR3 coding sequence is TGTGCCAGCAGTGCACCCCAGGGAGTCACTGAAGCTTTCTTT. The encoded protein is CASSAPQGVTEAFF.

Of note for this clonotype: A read error may produce the germline difference seen at one junction end. This chain links TRBV11-2 with TRBJ2-2, with D tentatively TRBD2 (6 bases). Germline lookup yields CDR1 SGHAT and CDR2 FQNNGV. The length of the CDR3 is 13 residues. The CDR3 region is CASSWGSTGGLFF. Written as DNA, the CDR3 is TGTGCCAGCAGCTGGGGGTCCACCGGGGGGCTGTTTTTT.

This clonotype appeared many times. The gene calls are TRBV10-3 and TRBJ1-1; D may be TRBD1 (5 bases). Germline loops: CDR1 ENHRY, CDR2 SYGVKD. The V gene lost 8 bases and the J gene lost 6 bases, with 13 bases spanning the gap. This CDR3 comprises 12 residues. In DNA form, the CDR3 reads TGTGCCATCGGACGAGGAGGGGCTGAAGCTTTCTTT. Amino acids: CAIGRGGAEAFF.

V is TRBV20-1 and J is TRBJ2-1; 10 nucleotides agree with TRBD2. Losses at the gene ends were 3 bases for V and 3 bases for J; bases not matched to a gene: 14. Germline assignment: CDR1 DFQATT and CDR2 SNEGSKA (reference sequence). The CDR3 loop spans 18 amino acids. The CDR3 protein is CSARGSGRATIYYNEQFF. As DNA, the CDR3 is TGCAGTGCTAGGGGAAGCGGGAGGGCCACTATATACTACAATGAGCAGTTCTTC.

This clonotype was seen at least ten times. The rearrangement uses TRBV3-1 and TRBJ1-5; D is unresolved. Per the germline V gene, CDR1 is LGHDT and CDR2 is YNNKEL (reference sequence). The CDR3 contains 12 residues. Trimming removed 0 bases from V and 9 bases from J, with 6 bases in between. As DNA, the CDR3 is TGTGCCAGCAGCCAAGACTCGTCGCCCCAGCATTTT. This gives the protein CASSQDSSPQHF.

This clonotype came up many times. The rearrangement uses TRBV5-1 and TRBJ1-1; D gene ambiguous. V dropped 6 bases and J dropped 1 base, with 7 bases sitting between them. Germline V lookup: CDR1 SGHRS, CDR2 YFSETQ. The CDR3 has 12 amino acids. The CDR3 sequence is CASNAENTEAFF. CDR3 bases: TGCGCCAGCAACGCAGAGAACACTGAAGCTTTCTTT.

This clonotype was recorded many times. The chain carries TRBV15 and TRBJ1-1; 7 nucleotides agree with TRBD1. CDR1 and CDR2 from the germline V gene are LNHNV and YYDKDF (reference sequence). This CDR3 comprises 16 residues. The J segment lost 1 base and the V segment lost 0 bases, leaving 5 bases of the junction unmatched. The CDR3, as DNA: TGTGCCACCAGCAGAGATGGTGGGACAGCGAACACTGAAGCTTTCTTT. This codes for CATSRDGGTANTEAFF.